This TCR beta chain was documented in a study of blood T cells in healthy people across ages. Study results and caveats: Without sorted subsets, naive and antigen-experienced compartments could not be conclusively compared. Estimates drawn from one million T cells were deemed to understate diversity.

Then a second PCR, running about 6 to 11 cycles, was carried out with a sample-barcoded 5' primer and a J-beta primer mix. A single record per CDR3 protein comes from TCRdb applying MiXCR to the 5' RACE reads. Of 600,000 or so distinct CDR3 sequences listed, around 48% are singletons. The CDR3 has 15 residues. Trimming stripped 0 bases from V and 5 bases from J, with 13 bases between. Germline CDR1 reads SGHDN; CDR2 reads FVKESK. Comments on this clonotype: Its cognate antigen is unknown.

The J gene is TRBJ1-2, the V gene TRBV14; D remains unclear. Sequences were obtained from blood. The clonotype was recovered from an elderly man in good health. The chain's CDR3 is CASSQDLDGLYGYTF. CDR3 nucleotide sequence: TGTGCCAGCAGCCAAGATCTGGATGGACTATATGGCTACACCTTC.